These 32 T cell receptor beta chains were all obtained from the same sample, sequenced in a study of blood T cell repertoires in COVID-19. Using immunoSEQ multiplex PCR, the repertoire was profiled, and TCRdb retains in-frame clones only, with some absent. The table has some 180,000 clones, more than 80% seen once. Material for sequencing was peripheral blood. The source is a woman aged 55-70 years with acute or convalescent COVID-19.

This sequence joins TRBV28 and TRBJ2-7; 7 nucleotides match TRBD2. J gave up 8 bases and V 5 bases, and 12 bases lay outside the gene matches. CDR1 is MDHEN and CDR2 is SYDVKM in the germline V gene. This CDR3 has 14 amino acids. DNA of the CDR3: TGTGCCAGCAGTAACCGGGCGGGAGATGTAAAGCAGTACTTC. Its protein product is CASSNRAGDVKQYF.

Comments on this clone: Other nucleotide sequences in the sample specify the same CDR3. The genes are TRBV6-5 and TRBJ1-1; maybe TRBD1 (6 bases). CDR1 MNHEY and CDR2 SVGAGI come from the germline V gene. V lost 5 bases to trimming and J lost 5 bases, with 18 bases between them. CDR3 length: 15 amino acids. CDR3 bases: TGTGCCAGCAGTCGGGAGGGGGGGCGCGGTACTGAAGCTTTCTTT. Protein sequence: CASSREGGRGTEAFF.

The chain recombines TRBV6-5 with TRBJ2-1, with 8 positions matching TRBD2. The CDR3 totals 15 residues. Germline trimming cut 6 bases from V and 5 bases from J; bases unmatched to any gene: 9. Germline CDR1 and CDR2: MNHEY and SVGAGI. CDR3 DNA sequence: TGTGCCAGCAGCCAACTAGCGGAAGTAAACAATGAGCAGTTCTTC. Translating it yields CASSQLAEVNNEQFF.

The chain joins TRBV15 to TRBJ1-1; D ambiguous. Germline values: CDR1 LNHNV, CDR2 YYDKDF (reference sequence). This CDR3 is built from 14 residues. V was trimmed by 0 bases and J by 1 base, leaving 6 bases between them. In DNA, the CDR3 is TGTGCCACCAGCAGAGATTCAGGGAACACTGAAGCTTTCTTT. It codes for CATSRDSGNTEAFF.

On this clone: Within the sample, other DNA sequences also encode this same CDR3. The chain recombines TRBV6-5 with TRBJ1-5; TRBD1 is a possible D gene (6 bases). V was shortened by 6 bases and J by 4 bases, with 10 bases between the two germline ends. The CDR3 has 13 amino acids. Germline V gives CDR1 MNHEY, CDR2 SVGAGI. CDR3 in DNA: TGTGCCAGCAGCCCGACAGGAAATCAGCCCCAGCATTTT. It encodes CASSPTGNQPQHF.

J is TRBJ1-1 and V is TRBV29-1; D gene unclear. Trimming removed 4 bases from V and 1 base from J, with 4 bases in between. From germline, CDR1 is SQVTM and CDR2 ANQGSEA. This CDR3 has 11 amino acids. DNA of the CDR3: TGCAGCGTTGTAGCGAACACTGAAGCTTTCTTT. This encodes CSVVANTEAFF. The whole variable domain, remainder taken from reference TRBV29-1 and TRBJ1-1, is SAVISQKPSRDICQRGTSLTIQCQVDSQVTMMFWYRQQPGQSLTLIATANQGSEATYESGFVIDKFPISRPNLTFSTLTVSNMSPEDSSIYLCSVVANTEAFFGQGTRLTVV.

The J gene is TRBJ2-1, the V gene TRBV5-1; TRBD2 is a possible D gene (6 bases). The CDR3 consists of 15 residues. V was shortened by 2 bases and J by 3 bases, with 12 bases between the two germline ends. In germline, CDR1 is SGHRS, CDR2 YFSETQ. CDR3 protein: CASSLNERVYNEQFF. In nucleotides, the CDR3 is TGCGCCAGCAGCTTAAACGAGCGGGTCTACAATGAGCAGTTCTTC.

A few counts support this clone. This chain joins TRBV5-1 and TRBJ2-1; tentatively, D is TRBD2 (6 bases). The CDR3 sequence is 17 residues long. Trimming shortened V by 0 bases and J by 4 bases, and 17 bases separated the two germline ends. Germline V gene data show CDR1 as SGHRS and CDR2 as YFSETQ. The CDR3 DNA reads TGCGCCAGCAGCTTGGGAGGTTTAGCGGTAATTTACAATGAGCAGTTCTTC. It translates to CASSLGGLAVIYNEQFF.

CDR3 amino acids: CASSRQLNTEAFF. The CDR3 DNA follows: TGTGCCAGCTCACGACAGCTGAACACTGAAGCTTTCTTT. The J gene is TRBJ1-1, the V gene TRBV18, with D possibly being TRBD1 (5 bases). This CDR3 contains 13 residues. V shed 4 bases and J shed 0 bases, with 6 bases lying between them. Germline V gene sequence: CDR1 KGHSH, CDR2 LQKENI.

CDR3 DNA: TGTGCCAGCAGCCGGGGAGGCTCCTACGAGCAGTACTTC. Amino acids: CASSRGGSYEQYF. The gene calls are TRBV25-1 and TRBJ2-7; a weak D match, TRBD2 (6 bases). The ends were cut back, 6 bases at V and 0 bases at J, with 9 bases in the middle. The CDR3 is 13 amino acids. Germline CDR1 and CDR2: MGHDK and SYGVNS.

The chain couples TRBV30 to TRBJ2-1, with TRBD2 matching over 8 bases. Looked up from germline, CDR1 is GTSNPN and CDR2 is SVGIG (reference sequence). The CDR3 extends over 15 amino acids. The trim removed 5 bases at V and 7 bases at J, leaving 13 bases unmatched. CDR3 in DNA: TGTGCCTGGGCAGAAGCGGGAGTTCGTAGGAATGAGCAGTTCTTC. Protein product: CAWAEAGVRRNEQFF. Based on the CDR3 plus reference TRBV30 and TRBJ2-1, the full variable domain is SQTIHQWPATLVQPVGSPLSLECTVEGTSNPNLYWYRQAAGRGLQLLFYSVGIGQISSEVPQNLSASRPQDRQFILSSKKLLLSDSGFYLCAWAEAGVRRNEQFFGPGTRLTVL.

The chain has TRBV5-1 and TRBJ2-1, with D perhaps matching TRBD1 (6 bases). V was shortened by 4 bases and J by 1 base, with 12 bases between the two germline ends. Germline V CDR1 and CDR2: SGHRS, YFSETQ. The CDR3 covers 15 residues. The CDR3, as DNA: TGCGCCAGCAGCGCACAGGGTACTTCCTACAATGAGCAGTTCTTC. Residues: CASSAQGTSYNEQFF.

This clone was observed a single time. V gene TRBV12-3 or TRBV12-4 combines with J gene TRBJ1-1; 7 bases are a match to TRBD1. V gave up 5 bases and J gave up 4 bases; unmatched junction bases: 4. This CDR3 is 13 amino acids long. The CDR3 sequence is CASSTGERTEAFF. The CDR3 DNA is TGTGCCAGCAGTACAGGGGAGCGCACTGAAGCTTTCTTT.

The chain uses TRBV5-4 and TRBJ2-7, with 10 bases matching TRBD2. Unmatched junction bases numbered 14, after V lost 2 bases and J lost 9 bases. Looked up from germline, CDR1 is SGHNT and CDR2 is YYREEE (reference sequence). This CDR3 comprises 16 residues. The CDR3 DNA sequence: TGTGCCAGCAGCTTTAACCAGGGACTAGCGAATACCCGGCAGTACTTC. Translated, it gives CASSFNQGLANTRQYF. Looking up the rest from reference TRBV5-4 and TRBJ2-7 gives the full variable domain: ETGVTQSPTHLIKTRGQQVTLRCSSQSGHNTVSWYQQALGQGPQFIFQYYREEENGRGNFPPRFSGLQFPNYSSELNVNALELDDSALYLCASSFNQGLANTRQYFGPGTRLTVT.

This chain links TRBV29-1 with TRBJ2-7, with 9 bases matching TRBD1. Germline V gives CDR1 SQVTM, CDR2 ANQGSEA. Unmatched junction bases numbered 7, after V lost 4 bases and J lost 3 bases. This CDR3 comprises 14 residues. The CDR3 is CSVGEGTGYYEQYF. DNA of the CDR3: TGCAGCGTTGGAGAGGGGACAGGGTACTACGAGCAGTACTTC.

This clone was recorded once. Other DNA sequences in this specimen translate into the identical CDR3. The rearrangement joins TRBV19 to TRBJ2-1; 7 positions agree with TRBD2. The CDR3 spans 15 residues. Germline CDR1 and CDR2: LNHDA and SQIVND (reference sequence). J gave up 1 base and V 5 bases, and 5 bases lay outside the gene matches. CDR3 protein: CASSLAGASYNEQFF. The CDR3 DNA sequence: TGTGCCAGTAGTCTCGCGGGAGCGTCCTACAATGAGCAGTTCTTC.

The V call is TRBV7-8, the J call TRBJ2-2; D is unresolved. V lost 2 bases and J 4 bases, leaving 8 bases between the germline ends. CDR3 length: 14 amino acids. The germline V gene has CDR1 SGHVS and CDR2 FQNEAQ. CDR3 residues: CASSLLSGTGELFF. CDR3 coding DNA: TGTGCCAGCAGCTTACTTTCCGGCACCGGGGAGCTGTTTTTT.

The gene calls are TRBV30 and TRBJ1-3; D perhaps matches TRBD1 (5 bases). The CDR3 consists of 17 residues. Germline CDR1 is GTSNPN and CDR2 is SVGIG (reference sequence). Trimming stripped 0 bases from V and 0 bases from J, with 15 bases between. DNA for the CDR3: TGTGCCTGGAGTGTACGAATCGGGGGTCCCTCTGGAAACACCATATATTTT. It specifies CAWSVRIGGPSGNTIYF.

This rearrangement joins TRBV9 to TRBJ2-5; TRBD2 aligns across 10 bases. J was trimmed by 5 bases and V by 0 bases; bases with no gene match: 4. Germline V gene data show CDR1 as SGDLS and CDR2 as YYNGEE. The CDR3 loop spans 15 amino acids. As DNA, the CDR3 is TGTGCCAGCAGCGTAGAAGAGCGGGAGGGGGAGACCCAGTACTTC. Translation: CASSVEEREGETQYF.

This chain links TRBV12-3 or TRBV12-4 with TRBJ2-5; 8 bases align to TRBD1. V lost 6 bases to trimming and J lost 4 bases; unmatched junction nucleotides: 4. The CDR3 contains 13 residues. CDR3 DNA: TGTGCCAGCAGCGTCACAGGGGGAGAGACCCAGTACTTC. It is translated as CASSVTGGETQYF.

This rearrangement joins TRBV6-5 to TRBJ2-5; 7 bases are shared with TRBD1. This CDR3 comprises 15 residues. Germline-derived CDR1 and CDR2 are MNHEY and SVGAGI. The J segment lost 5 bases and the V segment lost 5 bases, leaving 11 bases of the junction unmatched. The chain's CDR3 is CASSNRDRLTETQYF. CDR3 nucleotide sequence: TGTGCCAGCAGTAACCGGGACAGACTAACGGAGACCCAGTACTTC.

The V call is TRBV27, the J call TRBJ2-2, with TRBD1 matching over 9 bases. There are 16 residues in the CDR3. From germline, CDR1 is MNHEY and CDR2 SMNVEV (reference sequence). V lost 5 bases, J lost 7 bases, and 11 bases stayed unmatched. The CDR3 DNA is TGTGCCAGCAGTCCGTGGACAGGGGTAATCGTCGGGGAGCTGTTTTTT. Its protein product is CASSPWTGVIVGELFF.

The chain uses TRBV9 and TRBJ2-1; the match to TRBD2 covers 10 bases. The J segment lost 8 bases and the V segment lost 2 bases, leaving 4 bases of the junction unmatched. This CDR3 contains 14 residues. Looked up from germline, CDR1 is SGDLS and CDR2 is YYNGEE. This chain's CDR3 is CASSVSSGSDEQFF. CDR3 coding DNA: TGTGCCAGCAGCGTGTCTAGCGGGAGCGATGAGCAGTTCTTC.

The V and J genes are TRBV6-1 and TRBJ1-3; D is perhaps TRBD1 (5 bases). This CDR3 contains 14 residues. The V end was cut by 3 bases, the J end by 3 bases, with 9 bases between. Germline assignment: CDR1 MNHNS and CDR2 SASEGT. CDR3 sequence: CASSDGTVGNTIYF. The CDR3 DNA reads TGTGCCAGCAGTGATGGGACTGTTGGAAACACCATATATTTT.

The chain uses TRBV30 and TRBJ1-5; perhaps TRBD1 as D (5 bases). With 2 bases removed from V and 5 bases from J, the gap between germline ends came to 10 bases. The CDR3 consists of 13 residues. The V gene's germline CDR1 is GTSNPN and CDR2 SVGIG (reference sequence). CDR3 in DNA: TGTGCCTGGAGTCCCTCGGGGGATCAGCCCCAGCATTTT. Its protein is CAWSPSGDQPQHF.

V gene TRBV5-1 combines with J gene TRBJ1-1, with 9 bases aligning to TRBD1. The CDR3 length is 16 residues. The germline gives CDR1 SGHRS, CDR2 YFSETQ. Unmatched junction bases numbered 13, after V lost 3 bases and J lost 7 bases. CDR3: CASSSQPGQGFVEAFF. The DNA of the CDR3 is TGCGCCAGCAGCTCACAACCGGGACAGGGTTTCGTTGAAGCTTTCTTT.

This clone was detected a few times. In nucleotides, the CDR3 is TGTGCCATCAGGGAGGGACAGGGGATCACTGAAGCTTTCTTT. This encodes CAIREGQGITEAFF. This rearrangement joins TRBV10-3 to TRBJ1-1; TRBD1 matches at 10 bases. The CDR3 extends over 14 amino acids. The germline gives CDR1 ENHRY, CDR2 SYGVKD. V dropped 6 bases and J dropped 4; count of bases not matched to a gene: 5.

The genes are TRBV7-3 and TRBJ2-2; 8 nucleotides align to TRBD1. Germline CDR1 SGHTA, CDR2 FQGTGA. The CDR3 totals 16 residues. The junction had 6 bases not matched to a gene; V was cut back by 4 bases and J by 2 bases. This chain's CDR3 is CASSSQGELNTGELFF. For the CDR3, the DNA is TGTGCCAGCAGCTCACAGGGGGAACTAAACACCGGGGAGCTGTTTTTT. The whole variable domain, remainder taken from reference TRBV7-3 and TRBJ2-2, is GAGVSQTPSNKVTEKGKYVELRCDPISGHTALYWYRQSLGQGPEFLIYFQGTGAADDSGLPNDRFFAVRPEGSVSTLKIQRTERGDSAVYLCASSSQGELNTGELFFGEGSRLTVL.

This clone showed up just once. The chain uses TRBV27 and TRBJ1-5; maybe TRBD1 (6 bases). Germline lookup yields CDR1 MNHEY and CDR2 SMNVEV (reference sequence). The CDR3 sequence is 13 residues long. Trimming pared 10 bases from V and 0 bases from J, leaving 10 bases between. CDR3 bases: TGTGCCATCGGACAGTCTAGCAATCAGCCCCAGCATTTT. Its protein product is CAIGQSSNQPQHF.

The V and J genes are TRBV10-3 and TRBJ1-1, with TRBD1 identical over 11 bases. V dropped 2 bases and J dropped 6; count of bases not matched to a gene: 17. The germline V gene encodes CDR1 ENHRY and CDR2 SYGVKD. This CDR3 has 19 residues. The CDR3 sequence is CAISEKASLAGQGDAEAFF. CDR3 in DNA: TGTGCCATCAGTGAGAAGGCGTCCCTGGCGGGACAGGGGGACGCTGAAGCTTTCTTT.

The chain recombines TRBV2 with TRBJ1-1, with D unclear. Trimming pared 8 bases from V and 11 bases from J, leaving 15 bases between. The germline V gene has CDR1 SNHLY and CDR2 FYNNEI. CDR3 length: 11 amino acids. The CDR3 DNA is TGTGCCAGCGGGGAGACACTTAGGGCTTTCTTT. Encoded protein: CASGETLRAFF.

The chain has TRBV5-1 and TRBJ2-1, with 7 bases matching TRBD1. V was clipped by 4 bases and J by 4 bases; unmatched bases: 11. CDR1 is SGHRS and CDR2 is YFSETQ in the germline V gene. The CDR3 runs 16 residues. The CDR3 sequence is CASSPLDRSNYNEQFF. The CDR3 DNA reads as TGCGCCAGCAGCCCCTTGGACAGGAGTAATTACAATGAGCAGTTCTTC.